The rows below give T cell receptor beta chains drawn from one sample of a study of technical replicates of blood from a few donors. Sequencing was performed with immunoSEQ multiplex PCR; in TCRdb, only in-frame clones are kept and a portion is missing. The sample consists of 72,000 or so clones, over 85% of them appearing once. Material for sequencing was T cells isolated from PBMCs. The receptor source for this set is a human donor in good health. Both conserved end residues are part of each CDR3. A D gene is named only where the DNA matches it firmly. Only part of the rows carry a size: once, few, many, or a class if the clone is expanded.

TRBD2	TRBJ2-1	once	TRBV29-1	TGCAGCACTAACTTAGCGGGAGGGCCCAATGAGCAGTTCTTC	CSTNLAGGPNEQFF
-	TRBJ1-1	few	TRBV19	TGTGCCAGTAGTATAGGGGGGAGGGGCACTGAAGCTTTCTTT	CASSIGGRGTEAFF
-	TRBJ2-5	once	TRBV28	TGTGCCAGCAGTCAACGGGAGACCCAGTACTTC	CASSQRETQYF
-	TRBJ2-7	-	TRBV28	TGTGCCAGCAGTCACGGGACACAGGTTAACTACGAGCAGTACTTC	CASSHGTQVNYEQYF
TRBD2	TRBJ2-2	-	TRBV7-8	TGTGCCAGCAGCTTAGAGCCCCCAGCGGGAGGCGACACCGGGGAGCTGTTTTTT	CASSLEPPAGGDTGELFF
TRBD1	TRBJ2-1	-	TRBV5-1	TGCGCCAGCAGCTCCAGACAGGGGCTCTCCTACAATGAGCAGTTCTTC	CASSSRQGLSYNEQFF
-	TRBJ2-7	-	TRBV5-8	TGTGCCAGCAGCTTGTTGAAAGGGGGCTTC	CASSLLKGGF
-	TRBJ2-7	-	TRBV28	TGTGCCAGCAGTTTAACAACAGTGGAAGTTTCCTACGAGCAGTACTTC	CASSLTTVEVSYEQYF
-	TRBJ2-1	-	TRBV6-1	TGTGCCAGCAGTGTACTATATTTTGAGCAGTTCTTC	CASSVLYFEQFF
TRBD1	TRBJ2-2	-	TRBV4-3	TGCGCCAGCAGCCTCGGACAGGGTGACACCGGGGAGCTGTTTTTT	CASSLGQGDTGELFF
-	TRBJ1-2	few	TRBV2	TGTGCCAGCAGATACTCCTCCTATGGCTACACCTTC	CASRYSSYGYTF
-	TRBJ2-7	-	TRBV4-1	TGCGCCAGCAGCCAAGAATGGGCAGGGTACGAGCAGTACTTC	CASSQEWAGYEQYF
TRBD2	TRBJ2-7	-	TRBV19	TGTGCCAGTAGTCAGCAGCGGGAGCTGGACGAGCAGTACTTC	CASSQQRELDEQYF
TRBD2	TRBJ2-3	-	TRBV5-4	TGTGCCAGCAGCTCCAATCTCTACGCGGGAGGAGCAGATACGCAGTATTTT	CASSSNLYAGGADTQYF
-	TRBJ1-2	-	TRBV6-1	TGTGCCAGCAGTGATTTGGAGGCTTTCTATGGCTACACCTTC	CASSDLEAFYGYTF
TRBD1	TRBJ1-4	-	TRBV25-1	TGTGCCAGCAGTGAGACAGGGGGCTTAGAAAAACTGTTTTTT	CASSETGGLEKLFF
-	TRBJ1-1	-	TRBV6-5	TGTGCCAGCAGTTCCGGGGGGATGAACACTGAAGCTTTCTTT	CASSSGGMNTEAFF
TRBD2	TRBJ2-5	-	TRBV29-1	TGCAGCGTTGATATTAGCGGGAGTAGGGAGACCCAGTACTTC	CSVDISGSRETQYF
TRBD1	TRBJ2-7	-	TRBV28	TGTGCCAGCAGTTCCGACAGGGAAATCAACGAGCAGTACTTC	CASSSDREINEQYF